Presented here are 14 T cell receptor beta chains from one specimen sequenced in a study of patients and donors after allogeneic stem cell transplantation. MiXCR was run by TCRdb on the RT-PCR reads, yielding one entry per CDR3 protein. The data show 800,000 to 1,000,000 distinct CDR3 sequences, approximately 18% seen once. The sample comprised blood, either unsorted or a sorted T cell fraction (not recorded which). These TCRs come from a human donor who was either an allogeneic HSCT recipient or a stem cell or donor lymphocyte infusion donor (not recorded which). It is not recorded whose cells these are; they may come from a transplant donor.

This clonotype was counted between two and nine times. The rearrangement uses TRBV5-1 and TRBJ2-4, with a tentative D call TRBD2 (6 bases). Trimming removed 1 base from V and 6 bases from J, with 11 bases in between. CDR3 length equals 14 residues. Per germline, CDR1 SGHRS and CDR2 YFSETQ. CDR3 region: CASSLSPGVNIQYF. The CDR3 DNA reads TGCGCCAGCAGCTTGTCCCCGGGGGTAAACATTCAGTACTTC.

This clonotype was picked up a small number of times. The chain combines TRBV5-1 with TRBJ1-2, with D perhaps TRBD1 (5 bases). Deletions cut 4 bases from V and 5 bases from J, with 18 bases between. The germline V gene encodes CDR1 SGHRS and CDR2 YFSETQ. CDR3 size: 15 residues. CDR3 bases: TGCGCCAGCAGCCTCAATAGGGACCAACGTTATGGCTACACCTTC. Its translation is CASSLNRDQRYGYTF.

The genes are TRBV24-1 and TRBJ2-2; 10 bases are shared with TRBD1. The CDR3 covers 17 residues. CDR1 KGHDR and CDR2 SFDVKD come from the germline V gene. V was clipped by 4 bases and J by 5 bases; unmatched bases: 9. The CDR3 DNA reads as TGTGCCACCAGTGAGTTTACCGGGACAGGGGTGACCGGGGAGCTGTTTTTT. Amino acids: CATSEFTGTGVTGELFF.

The V and J genes are TRBV24-1 and TRBJ2-5; 8 bases align to TRBD2. After removal of 3 bases from V and 0 bases from J, the junction contained 5 bases not matched to a gene. The CDR3 is made up of 16 amino acids. Germline V gives CDR1 KGHDR, CDR2 SFDVKD. The CDR3 nucleotides are TGTGCCACCAGTGATAGGCGGGGGGCGGACCAAGAGACCCAGTACTTC. It codes for CATSDRRGADQETQYF.

The chain has TRBV6-2 or TRBV6-3 and TRBJ2-3, with 13 bases lining up with TRBD2. CDR3 length: 16 residues. Germline V gene lookup returns CDR1 MNHEY and CDR2 SVGEGT. Losses at the gene ends were 6 bases for V and 6 bases for J; bases not matched to a gene: 9. The CDR3 coding sequence is TGTGCCAGCAGCCGGACTAGCGGGGGCCGGGGGGATACGCAGTATTTT. Protein product: CASSRTSGGRGDTQYF.

The V and J genes are TRBV27 and TRBJ2-5; 9 positions match TRBD1. The CDR3 consists of 16 residues. The germline V gene encodes CDR1 MNHEY and CDR2 SMNVEV (reference sequence). J gave up 4 bases and V 1 base, and 7 bases lay outside the gene matches. In DNA form, the CDR3 reads TGTGCCAGCAGTTTATTACCGGGACAGGGCCCAGAGACCCAGTACTTC. It encodes CASSLLPGQGPETQYF.

In this sample, this clonotype turned up a few times. This chain links TRBV12-3 or TRBV12-4 with TRBJ2-1, with TRBD2 matching over 8 bases. J gave up 2 bases and V 0 bases, and 12 bases lay outside the gene matches. This CDR3 spans 19 amino acids. CDR3 nucleotide sequence: TGTGCCAGCAGTTTAGCGCTGGGGGGGGGACTAGACCCCTACAATGAGCAGTTCTTC. It encodes CASSLALGGGLDPYNEQFF.

This clonotype was observed a handful of times. J is TRBJ2-2 and V is TRBV4-2; D is perhaps TRBD1 or TRBD2 (5 bases each). Per the germline V gene, CDR1 is LGHNA and CDR2 is YNFKEQ. V lost 3 bases and J 5 bases, leaving 13 bases between the germline ends. CDR3 length: 15 amino acids. Here the CDR3 reads CASSQGRVRTGELFF. The CDR3, as DNA: TGTGCCAGCAGCCAGGGACGGGTGAGAACCGGGGAGCTGTTTTTT.

This clonotype was observed a few times. The gene calls are TRBV10-3 and TRBJ1-2, with D maybe TRBD1 (6 bases). The germline gives CDR1 ENHRY, CDR2 SYGVKD. V gave up 2 bases and J gave up 7 bases, with 14 bases separating them. This CDR3 has 14 residues. The CDR3 DNA is TGTGCCATCAGTGAGAACAGGGTGGGAAGTGGCTACACCTTC. Its translation is CAISENRVGSGYTF.

The sample holds a few counts of this clonotype. The CDR3 nucleotides are TGTGCCTGGGACCGGGACAGTAATCAGCCCCAGCATTTT. Its translation: CAWDRDSNQPQHF. The gene calls are TRBV30 and TRBJ1-5, with 7 bases lining up with TRBD1. Trimming removed 5 bases from V and 4 bases from J; junction bases left unmatched: 5. The CDR3 loop spans 13 amino acids. Germline CDR1 is GTSNPN and CDR2 is SVGIG (reference sequence).

The V and J genes are TRBV15 and TRBJ2-7, with a possible D match to TRBD2 (7 bases). V lost 9 bases, J lost 3 bases, and 12 bases lay in between. This CDR3 spans 12 amino acids. Germline-derived CDR1 and CDR2 are LNHNV and YYDKDF (reference sequence). CDR3 sequence: CATGLQGYEQYF. The CDR3 DNA is TGTGCCACGGGACTACAGGGCTACGAGCAGTACTTC.

There are a few counts of this clonotype. The chain has TRBV10-3 and TRBJ1-3, with 10 positions matching TRBD1. This CDR3 region has 19 residues. V was clipped by 4 bases and J by 0 bases; unmatched bases: 12. Looked up from germline, CDR1 is ENHRY and CDR2 is SYGVKD. The CDR3 DNA reads as TGTGCCATCAGTGTAACGGATTTCGGACAGGGGGGCTCTGGAAACACCATATATTTT. Amino acid sequence: CAISVTDFGQGGSGNTIYF.

This chain links TRBV15 with TRBJ1-6; no clear D. The CDR3 consists of 14 residues. The germline V gene encodes CDR1 LNHNV and CDR2 YYDKDF (reference sequence). V was pared by 5 bases and J by 6 bases, with 11 bases between. This CDR3 is CATSARVANSPLHF. CDR3 bases: TGTGCCACCAGCGCGAGGGTAGCTAATTCACCCCTCCACTTT. The whole variable domain, filled in from reference TRBV15 and TRBJ1-6, reads DAMVIQNPRYQVTQFGKPVTLSCSQTLNHNVMYWYQQKSSQAPKLLFHYYDKDFNNEADTPDNFQSRRPNTSFCFLDIRSPGLGDTAMYLCATSARVANSPLHFGNGTRLTVT.

This rearrangement joins TRBV7-9 to TRBJ2-6; the D gene is possibly TRBD1 (6 bases). Germline CDR1 reads SEHNR; CDR2 reads FQNEAQ (reference sequence). The CDR3 runs to 17 residues. V was shortened by 4 bases and J by 2 bases, with 15 bases between the two germline ends. The CDR3 nucleotides read TGTGCCAGCAGCTCAAAACAGGGAAAGGCTGGGGCCAACGTCCTGACTTTC. It codes for CASSSKQGKAGANVLTF.